The 20 T cell receptor beta chains listed next were all sequenced from one sample in a study of blood T cell repertoires in COVID-19. Profiling relied on immunoSEQ multiplex PCR, and the TCRdb table lists in-frame clones only, not all of them. Of around 100,000 clones in the sample, roughly 92% are singletons; the top ten hold 1.5% to 2.5%. The sample was peripheral blood. Source of these receptors: a woman aged 45 to 65 with COVID-19, enrolled during active disease.

The chain joins TRBV10-1 to TRBJ1-1; no firm D call. V lost 0 bases to trimming and J lost 1 base, with 9 bases between them. Per germline, CDR1 WNHNN and CDR2 SYGVQD (reference sequence). The length of the CDR3 is 15 residues. The CDR3 region is CASSESSRQNTEAFF. The CDR3 DNA reads TGCGCCAGCAGTGAGTCCTCCAGACAGAACACTGAAGCTTTCTTT.

V and J are TRBV6-4 and TRBJ2-1; tentatively, D is TRBD1 (5 bases). Germline V lookup: CDR1 MRHNA, CDR2 SNTAGT. Deletions cut 0 bases from V and 8 bases from J, with 8 bases between. This CDR3 is 13 amino acids long. CDR3 sequence: CASSDSWGDEQFF. The DNA for the CDR3 is TGTGCCAGCAGTGACTCGTGGGGCGATGAGCAGTTCTTC.

J is TRBJ2-1 and V is TRBV30, with 11 bases that match TRBD2. This CDR3 region has 14 residues. V was pared by 2 bases and J by 6 bases, with 3 bases of the junction left unmatched. Per the germline V gene, CDR1 is GTSNPN and CDR2 is SVGIG (reference sequence). The CDR3 here is CAWSFLAGGNEQFF. CDR3 bases: TGTGCCTGGAGTTTCCTAGCGGGGGGCAATGAGCAGTTCTTC.

The chain employs TRBV7-6 and TRBJ1-1; 8 bases map to TRBD1. CDR1 is SGHVS and CDR2 is FNYEAQ in the germline V gene. The CDR3 extends over 15 amino acids. J gave up 2 bases and V 1 base, and 3 bases lay outside the gene matches. This CDR3 reads CASSLGAGGNTEAFF. The CDR3 bases are TGTGCCAGCAGCTTAGGGGCAGGGGGCAACACTGAAGCTTTCTTT.

The CDR3 here is CATSTNLVFGVVSIDTQYF. The CDR3 DNA sequence: TGTGCCACCAGCACCAATTTGGTGTTTGGAGTGGTTTCAATTGATACGCAGTATTTT. The rearrangement uses TRBV15 and TRBJ2-3; D is ambiguous. Trimming cost V 4 bases and J 6 bases, with 29 bases left between them. The length of the CDR3 is 19 residues. Germline-derived CDR1 and CDR2 are LNHNV and YYDKDF (reference sequence).

V gene TRBV6-5 combines with J gene TRBJ1-6, with 7 bases that match TRBD1. The germline V gene has CDR1 MNHEY and CDR2 SVGAGI. The CDR3 consists of 13 residues. With 6 bases clipped from V and 10 bases from J, the junction kept 6 bases outside the gene matches. CDR3 nucleotide sequence: TGTGCCAGCAGACAGGGGATAGAGTCACCCCTCCACTTT. Its translation: CASRQGIESPLHF.

CDR3: CASSVRDRPSYNSPLHF. DNA for the CDR3: TGTGCCAGCAGCGTACGTGACAGGCCTAGCTATAATTCACCCCTCCACTTT. V and J are TRBV9 and TRBJ1-6; the D gene is possibly TRBD1 (6 bases). Trimming removed 1 base at V and 3 bases at J, with 14 bases between. Germline lookup yields CDR1 SGDLS and CDR2 YYNGEE. The CDR3 covers 17 residues.

V and J are TRBV5-4 and TRBJ2-7, with 10 positions matching TRBD1. The CDR3 consists of 15 residues. J lost 1 base, V lost 5 bases, and 6 bases had no gene match. The germline V gene encodes CDR1 SGHNT and CDR2 YYREEE (reference sequence). The CDR3 loop reads CASSSPGQGSYEQYV. The CDR3 nucleotides read TGTGCCAGCAGTTCACCGGGACAGGGGTCCTACGAGCAGTACGTC.

The genes are TRBV2 and TRBJ2-5; D unresolved. V lost 5 bases and J 5 bases, leaving 12 bases between the germline ends. This CDR3 region has 13 residues. CDR1 is SNHLY, CDR2 FYNNEI, per germline. The CDR3 loop reads CASSQSFGETQYF. CDR3 DNA: TGTGCCAGCAGTCAGTCCTTTGGTGAGACCCAGTACTTC.

CDR3 residues: CASSFRTGFPSYNEQFF. The CDR3 DNA follows: TGTGCCAGCAGCTTCCGGACAGGTTTCCCGTCCTACAATGAGCAGTTCTTC. The rearrangement links TRBV5-6 to TRBJ2-1, with 7 nucleotides matching TRBD1. This CDR3 region has 17 residues. Germline CDR1 is SGHDT and CDR2 is YYEEEE. V lost 2 bases and J lost 1; bases outside the gene matches: 9.

This clone was seen just once. The genes are TRBV25-1 and TRBJ1-2; D not certain. Germline loops: CDR1 MGHDK, CDR2 SYGVNS. V was shortened by 2 bases and J by 2 bases, with 6 bases between the two germline ends. CDR3 size: 13 residues. CDR3 loop: CASSERVNYGYTF. CDR3 DNA: TGTGCCAGCAGTGAACGGGTGAACTATGGCTACACCTTC.

The V call is TRBV5-5, the J call TRBJ2-7; D is ambiguous. Germline assignment: CDR1 SGHKS and CDR2 YYEKEE (reference sequence). Trimming took off 2 bases at V and 2 bases at J, with 8 bases between the two ends. The CDR3 has 13 residues. Here the CDR3 reads CASSFGPTYEQYF. The CDR3, as DNA: TGTGCCAGCAGCTTCGGTCCAACCTACGAGCAGTACTTC.

The gene calls are TRBV6-6 and TRBJ1-4, with 7 positions matching TRBD1. Trimming took 6 bases from V and 4 from J; bases not matched to a gene: 8. Per the germline V gene, CDR1 is MNHNY and CDR2 is SVGAGI (reference sequence). This CDR3 region has 15 residues. The DNA for the CDR3 is TGTGCCAGCAGGCCTTGGGGACAGCTTAATGAAAAACTGTTTTTT. Translating it yields CASRPWGQLNEKLFF.

The rearrangement joins TRBV24-1 to TRBJ2-3; 7 bases align to TRBD2. Germline assignment: CDR1 KGHDR and CDR2 SFDVKD. The CDR3 sequence is 15 residues long. The V segment lost 3 bases and the J segment 4 bases; nucleotides outside the gene matches: 6. The CDR3 here is CATSDSGTASDTQYF. As DNA, the CDR3 is TGTGCCACCAGTGATAGCGGGACCGCGTCAGATACGCAGTATTTT.

In its sample, this clone was seen once. The chain employs TRBV11-2 and TRBJ2-2, with D tentatively TRBD1 (6 bases). Germline values: CDR1 SGHAT, CDR2 FQNNGV. V lost 5 bases and J 2 bases, leaving 12 bases between the germline ends. CDR3 length equals 15 residues. The CDR3 here is CASSQGSSNTGELFF. CDR3 DNA sequence: TGTGCCAGCAGCCAGGGGTCTTCTAACACCGGGGAGCTGTTTTTT.

The chain uses TRBV6-2 or TRBV6-3 and TRBJ1-5; the D gene is possibly TRBD1 (5 bases). CDR1 and CDR2 from the germline V gene are MNHEY and SVGEGT. The germline V and J ends were trimmed by 5 bases and 5 bases, with 13 bases remaining between them. The CDR3 contains 14 residues. The CDR3 sequence is CASSTTVIHQPQHF. In DNA, the CDR3 is TGTGCCAGCAGTACGACAGTAATCCATCAGCCCCAGCATTTT.

The sample holds a few counts of this clone. The rearrangement uses TRBV5-1 and TRBJ2-7; D perhaps matches TRBD1 (7 bases). The length of the CDR3 is 15 residues. The V end was cut by 0 bases, the J end by 3 bases, with 13 bases between. Germline lookup yields CDR1 SGHRS and CDR2 YFSETQ. CDR3: CASSLGGGGGYEQYV. The CDR3 nucleotides read TGCGCCAGCAGCTTGGGCGGAGGGGGCGGCTACGAGCAGTACGTC.

The rearrangement joins TRBV5-6 to TRBJ1-1; no clear D gene. Germline-derived CDR1 and CDR2 are SGHDT and YYEEEE. V lost 3 bases and J lost 5, with 17 bases in between. This CDR3 is 15 amino acids long. The CDR3: CASSSARRGGTEAFF. For the CDR3, the DNA is TGTGCCAGCAGCTCAGCCCGCCGGGGAGGGACTGAAGCTTTCTTT.

V is TRBV5-1 and J is TRBJ2-3, with 9 bases lining up with TRBD1. J was trimmed by 3 bases and V by 4 bases; bases with no gene match: 3. In germline, CDR1 is SGHRS, CDR2 YFSETQ. This CDR3 spans 14 amino acids. The CDR3 sequence: CASSTGGGTDTQYF. The CDR3 DNA is TGCGCCAGCAGCACAGGGGGCGGGACAGATACGCAGTATTTT.

J is TRBJ1-4 and V is TRBV28; TRBD1 matches 7 bases. The CDR3 sequence is 15 residues long. Per germline, CDR1 MDHEN and CDR2 SYDVKM. The ends lost 2 bases at V and 1 base at J; junction bases unmatched: 1. The CDR3 DNA reads as TGTGCCAGCAGTTTAGACAGGGTAACTAATGAAAAACTGTTTTTT. The encoded protein is CASSLDRVTNEKLFF.